This TCR beta chain was retrieved from a study of blood T cell repertoires in COVID-19. Original processing notes: Quantification of nucleated cells was approximated via reference gene primer amplification. Assay: immunoSEQ multiplex PCR; the TCRdb copy retains only in-frame clones and omits some. The V and J calls and clone size are taken from that table; D and trimming were inferred from the DNA. The table includes about 72,000 clones, approximately 91% detected once. Per the germline V gene, CDR1 is ENHRY and CDR2 is SYGVKD. The CDR3 is made up of 14 amino acids. V was trimmed by 5 bases and J by 0 bases, leaving 7 bases between them.

This chain connects TRBV10-3 to TRBJ2-2; D ambiguous. The sample comprised peripheral blood. The receptor's source is a human donor in a cohort sampled during active COVID-19. DNA for the CDR3: TGTGCCATCAGTCCAGGTTCGAACACCGGGGAGCTGTTTTTT. It codes for CAISPGSNTGELFF.